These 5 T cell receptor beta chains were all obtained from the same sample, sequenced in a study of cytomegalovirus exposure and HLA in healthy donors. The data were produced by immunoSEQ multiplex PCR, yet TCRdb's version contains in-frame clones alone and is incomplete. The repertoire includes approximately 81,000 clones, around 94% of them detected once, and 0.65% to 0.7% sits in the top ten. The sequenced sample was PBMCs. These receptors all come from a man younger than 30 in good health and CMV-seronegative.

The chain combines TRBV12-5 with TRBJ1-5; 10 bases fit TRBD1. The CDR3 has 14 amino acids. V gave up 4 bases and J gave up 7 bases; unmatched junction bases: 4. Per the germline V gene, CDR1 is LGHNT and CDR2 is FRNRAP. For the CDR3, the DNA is TGTGCTAGTGGTTGGGGACAGGGGATCCAGCCCCAGCATTTT. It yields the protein CASGWGQGIQPQHF.

For the CDR3, the DNA is TGTGCCTCTCTCCAGGGCCTCGTTAACTATGGCTACACCTTC. The encoded protein is CASLQGLVNYGYTF. V is TRBV19 and J is TRBJ1-2, with D maybe TRBD1 (5 bases). V shed 11 bases and J shed 1 base, with 17 bases lying between them. CDR1 LNHDA and CDR2 SQIVND come from the germline V gene (reference sequence). This CDR3 comprises 14 residues.

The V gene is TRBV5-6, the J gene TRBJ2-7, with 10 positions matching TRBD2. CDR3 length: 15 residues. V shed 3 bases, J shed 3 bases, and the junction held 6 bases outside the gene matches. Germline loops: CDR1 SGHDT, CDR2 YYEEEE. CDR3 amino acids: CASSSELAGNYEQYF. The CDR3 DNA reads TGTGCCAGCAGCTCCGAACTAGCGGGGAACTACGAGCAGTACTTC.

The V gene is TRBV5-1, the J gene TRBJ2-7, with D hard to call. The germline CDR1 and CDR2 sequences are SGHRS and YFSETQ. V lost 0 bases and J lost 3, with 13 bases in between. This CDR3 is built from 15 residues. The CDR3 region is CASSLDSPIFYEQYF. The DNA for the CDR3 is TGCGCCAGCAGCTTGGACTCGCCTATCTTCTACGAGCAGTACTTC.

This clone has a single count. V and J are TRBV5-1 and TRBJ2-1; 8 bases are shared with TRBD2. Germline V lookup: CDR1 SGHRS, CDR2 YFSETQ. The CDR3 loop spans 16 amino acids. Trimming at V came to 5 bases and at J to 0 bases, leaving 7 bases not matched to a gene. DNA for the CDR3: TGCGCCAGCAGAAACGTAGCGGGGAGCTCCTACAATGAGCAGTTCTTC. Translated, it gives CASRNVAGSSYNEQFF.